This T cell receptor (beta chain) was sequenced during a study of T cells in Graves' hyperthyroidism and ophthalmopathy. CDR3 length: 15 residues. CDR1 and CDR2 (germline): MNHNS, SASEGT. Deletions cut 2 bases from V and 1 base from J, with 12 bases between. No progression to ophthalmopathy during 18 months of follow-up defined stable disease. The hyperthyroidism patients had all been newly diagnosed, and their disease duration was under 2 months. Their ages ranged from 18 to 65 years. Together with thyroid ultrasound, orbital computed tomography, serum thyroxine and TRAb, clinical symptoms were used for diagnoses. TCR beta CDR3 sequences were amplified from RNA transcripts. Using the HTBI primer set, a first-round RT-PCR was run on the TCR CDR3. TCRdb re-derived calls from the multiplex PCR reads in MiXCR, one entry per CDR3 protein. The table lists approximately 330,000 distinct CDR3 sequences, roughly 18% of them singletons, with 45% to 50% in the top ten.

The clonotype originates from a woman aged 45-60 years with Graves' hyperthyroidism. The sample consisted of blood. This sequence joins TRBV6-1 and TRBJ2-7, with D possibly TRBD1 on 6 matching bases. CDR3 region: CASSESQGKSYEQYV. DNA for the CDR3: TGTGCCAGCAGTGAATCGCAGGGGAAATCCTACGAGCAGTACGTC.